One and the same sample provided the 14 T cell receptor beta chains below, sequenced in a study of Ad26.COV2.S vaccination and SARS-CoV-2 variants. Treatment meaning: around 19 received Ad26.COV2.S at low or high dose, single or two shots; about 5 received placebo; per-sample allocation not given. Each sample was drawn 63 days after the first injection (of vaccine or placebo). Profiled with immunoSEQ multiplex PCR; TCRdb holds only in-frame clones, not every one. Found here are some 320,000 clones, just under 85% of them singletons; the top ten hold around 2%. The sample consisted of peripheral blood, taken in a trial of Ad26.COV2.S vaccine versus placebo. The receptors shown here come from a person aged 18-65 years who received the Ad26.COV2.S COVID-19 vaccine or a placebo.

The V gene is TRBV5-6, the J gene TRBJ2-7; D is perhaps TRBD2 (5 bases). Germline V CDR1 and CDR2: SGHDT, YYEEEE. V lost 4 bases to trimming and J lost 0 bases, with 11 bases between them. There are 14 residues in the CDR3. In DNA form, the CDR3 reads TGTGCCAGCAGCGGAGGACCGAGCTCCTACGAGCAGTACTTC. It specifies CASSGGPSSYEQYF.

This clone was seen more than once but under ten times. The chain employs TRBV20-1 and TRBJ2-5; no clear D gene. Germline CDR1 reads DFQATT; CDR2 reads SNEGSKA (reference sequence). This CDR3 spans 11 amino acids. The V gene lost 6 bases and the J gene lost 2 bases, with 7 bases spanning the gap. For the CDR3, the DNA is TGCAGTGCCGGGCATCAAGAGACCCAGTACTTC. Its protein product is CSAGHQETQYF.

The chain combines TRBV5-4 with TRBJ1-6; 9 positions agree with TRBD1. Germline V CDR1 and CDR2: SGHNT, YYREEE (reference sequence). The CDR3 length is 15 residues. Germline trimming cut 4 bases from V and 6 bases from J; bases unmatched to any gene: 5. For the CDR3, the DNA is TGTGCCAGCAGCGCGTACAGGGGGCCTAATTCACCCCTCCACTTT. Amino acid sequence: CASSAYRGPNSPLHF. Based on the CDR3 plus reference TRBV5-4 and TRBJ1-6, the full variable domain is ETGVTQSPTHLIKTRGQQVTLRCSSQSGHNTVSWYQQALGQGPQFIFQYYREEENGRGNFPPRFSGLQFPNYSSELNVNALELDDSALYLCASSAYRGPNSPLHFGNGTRLTVT.

The chain is built from TRBV6-5 and TRBJ2-3, with 8 bases that match TRBD1. CDR1 MNHEY and CDR2 SVGAGI come from the germline V gene. J lost 4 bases, V lost 6 bases, and 6 bases had no gene match. The CDR3 is 14 residues long. CDR3 bases: TGTGCCAGCAGGAGGACAGGGAGAGCAGATACGCAGTATTTT. Translated, it gives CASRRTGRADTQYF.

The chain couples TRBV6-6 to TRBJ2-2; 11 bases map to TRBD2. Germline CDR1 reads MNHNY; CDR2 reads SVGAGI (reference sequence). The CDR3 is made up of 15 amino acids. J gave up 4 bases and V 8 bases, and 6 bases lay outside the gene matches. The CDR3 DNA follows: TGTGCCAGCCTTACTAGCGGGGGACTCACCGGGGAGCTGTTTTTT. Translating gives CASLTSGGLTGELFF.

V usage is TRBV20-1 and J usage is TRBJ1-4; no clear D gene. CDR3 size: 15 residues. In germline, CDR1 is DFQATT, CDR2 SNEGSKA (reference sequence). V was shortened by 3 bases and J by 0 bases, with 11 bases between the two germline ends. The CDR3 region is CSASDSTTTNEKLFF. CDR3 bases: TGCAGTGCTAGTGATTCGACAACAACTAATGAAAAACTGTTTTTT.

The chain carries TRBV5-6 and TRBJ1-1; D unresolved. Germline V lookup: CDR1 SGHDT, CDR2 YYEEEE. V was shortened by 1 base and J by 3 bases, with 10 bases between the two germline ends. The CDR3 extends over 14 amino acids. CDR3 nucleotide sequence: TGTGCCAGCAGCTTGAGGACCTCGGACACTGAAGCTTTCTTT. Protein: CASSLRTSDTEAFF. Supplemented by reference TRBV5-6 and TRBJ1-1, the full variable domain reads DAGVTQSPTHLIKTRGQQVTLRCSPKSGHDTVSWYQQALGQGPQFIFQYYEEEERQRGNFPDRFSGHQFPNYSSELNVNALLLGDSALYLCASSLRTSDTEAFFGQGTRLTVV.

This clone came up a few times. The chain couples TRBV19 to TRBJ1-2; TRBD1 is a possible D gene (6 bases). The germline V gene has CDR1 LNHDA and CDR2 SQIVND (reference sequence). The V gene lost 3 bases and the J gene lost 8 bases, with 16 bases spanning the gap. The CDR3 has 14 amino acids. CDR3 bases: TGTGCCAGTAGTATTCTACGGACAGTCCACGGCTACACCTTC. This codes for CASSILRTVHGYTF.

This sequence joins TRBV25-1 and TRBJ2-1; D unclear. Germline V CDR1 and CDR2: MGHDK, SYGVNS. The CDR3 has 15 amino acids. V lost 4 bases and J lost 0, with 10 bases in between. The DNA of the CDR3 is TGTGCCAGCAGTGTAGCCGGAAGCTCCTACAATGAGCAGTTCTTC. It yields the protein CASSVAGSSYNEQFF.

This clone showed up just a few times. The V and J genes are TRBV6-2 or TRBV6-3 and TRBJ1-1, with a weak D call TRBD1 (6 bases). Germline CDR1 reads MNHEY; CDR2 reads SVGEGT. Trimming removed 5 bases at V and 7 bases at J, with 17 bases between. CDR3 size: 14 residues. The CDR3 coding sequence is TGTGCCAGCAGTCCCCAGACAGGCAGAATTGAAGCTTTCTTT. It yields the protein CASSPQTGRIEAFF.

The chain employs TRBV2 and TRBJ2-5, with 15 positions matching TRBD2. V gave up 8 bases and J gave up 1 base; unmatched junction bases: 5. Germline V gene sequence: CDR1 SNHLY, CDR2 FYNNEI. The length of the CDR3 is 16 residues. The CDR3 here is CASWGLAGGSQETQYF. The CDR3, as DNA: TGTGCCAGCTGGGGACTAGCGGGGGGCAGCCAAGAGACCCAGTACTTC.

The V gene is TRBV24-1, the J gene TRBJ2-2; 8 bases line up with TRBD1. The CDR3 length is 15 residues. The trim removed 5 bases at V and 1 base at J, leaving 2 bases unmatched. Germline lookup yields CDR1 KGHDR and CDR2 SFDVKD. This chain's CDR3 is CATSAGTGNTGELFF. The CDR3 bases are TGTGCCACCAGTGCCGGGACAGGGAACACCGGGGAGCTGTTTTTT.

The chain recombines TRBV6-4 with TRBJ2-3, with 9 bases that match TRBD2. V lost 6 bases and J lost 3; bases outside the gene matches: 10. The CDR3 covers 16 residues. Germline V gives CDR1 MRHNA, CDR2 SNTAGT. CDR3 sequence (DNA): TGTGCCAGCAGCAACTCTGGCGGGGGGGCGACAGATACGCAGTATTTT. Its translation: CASSNSGGGATDTQYF.

V and J are TRBV13 and TRBJ1-3; a weak D match, TRBD1 (5 bases). The CDR3 consists of 13 residues. CDR1 is PRHDT, CDR2 FYEKMQ, per germline (reference sequence). V was shortened by 6 bases and J by 2 bases, with 8 bases between the two germline ends. DNA for the CDR3: TGTGCCAGCAGGCCGGGGGCTGGAAACACCATATATTTT. The encoded protein is CASRPGAGNTIYF.